The 5 T cell receptor beta chains reported below all come from one sample, sequenced in a study of T-cell memory formation after mild COVID-19. TCRdb fed the 5' RACE reads into MiXCR, producing one record per CDR3 protein. The repertoire has about 110,000 distinct CDR3 sequences, around 12% of them found once; the top ten carry 25% to 35%. Sequencing input: PBMCs or a T cell subset sorted from them (not recorded which). The receptors here all came from an adult woman who had mild COVID-19 (a few samples of this study predate the infection). Cell type and time point are not known.

The chain joins TRBV7-6 to TRBJ1-6; D is perhaps TRBD1 (5 bases). Germline-derived CDR1 and CDR2 are SGHVS and FNYEAQ. Trimming removed 5 bases at V and 9 bases at J, with 17 bases between. The CDR3 runs to 15 residues. CDR3 bases: TGTGCCAGCAGCGGAGGGACGGCGAAAATTTCACCCCTCCACTTT. Its translation: CASSGGTAKISPLHF.

This chain links TRBV20-1 with TRBJ2-7; D tentatively reads TRBD1 or TRBD2 (5 bases each). CDR1 is DFQATT and CDR2 is SNEGSKA in the germline V gene (reference sequence). The CDR3 runs 15 residues. With 6 bases removed from V and 7 bases from J, the gap between germline ends came to 25 bases. The CDR3 coding sequence is TGCAGTGCCAGTGGCCTTGAGGGGTTCGCTGGGGAGCAGTACTTC. The encoded protein is CSASGLEGFAGEQYF.

Only a few counts were recorded for this clonotype. The J gene is TRBJ2-7, the V gene TRBV7-2; D unclear. Germline V gene data show CDR1 as SGHTA and CDR2 as FQGNSA. V dropped 1 base and J dropped 4 bases, with 11 bases sitting between them. The CDR3 covers 14 residues. The CDR3 region has the DNA TGTGCCAGCAGCTTAGGCTTGGAACATTACGAGCAGTACTTC. Translating it yields CASSLGLEHYEQYF.

This clonotype was counted between two and nine times. J is TRBJ2-7 and V is TRBV7-8, with 8 bases aligning to TRBD1. Germline CDR1 reads SGHVS; CDR2 reads FQNEAQ. This CDR3 region has 16 residues. Trimming removed 4 bases from V and 3 bases from J; junction bases left unmatched: 11. The CDR3 nucleotides are TGTGCCAGCAGCTATGACCGGGACAGGACCTTCTACGAGCAGTACTTC. Protein: CASSYDRDRTFYEQYF.

The chain carries TRBV4-3 and TRBJ1-1; D is undetermined. Looked up from germline, CDR1 is LGHNA and CDR2 is YSLEER. The CDR3 covers 16 residues. V lost 1 base and J lost 1, with 13 bases in between. The CDR3 DNA reads as TGCGCCAGCAGCCAAGGTCGAGAGTGGGGGAACACTGAAGCTTTCTTT. Its protein is CASSQGREWGNTEAFF.